This T cell receptor (beta chain) comes out of a study of beta chain features in type 1 diabetes. Study in general: Taken together, all samples contributed 90 million to 140 million examined sorted cells.

Isolated RNA was reverse transcribed in full, so expressed TCRB transcripts were sequenced. The data were produced by immunoSEQ multiplex PCR, yet TCRdb's version contains in-frame clones alone and is incomplete. Among 40,000 or so clones listed, approximately 72% were seen once. Study-wide results and limits: All four CD4+ subsets of Type 1 diabetes patients contained TCRB CDR3s that were moderately but significantly shorter. Patients' naive, central memory and Treg TCRB repertoires seemed closer to one another than those of healthy donors.

To note about this clone: Antigen specificity is unknown.

The V end lost 8 bases, the J end lost 1 base, and 9 bases lay between the germline ends. The germline gives CDR1 MNHNY, CDR2 SVGAGI (reference sequence). The CDR3 consists of 13 residues. There was one heparinised blood draw per donor, averaging roughly 120 mL. Sorted populations were all over 95% pure. The sequence was obtained from a woman aged 18-35 years with type 1 diabetes. The chain is built from TRBV6-6 and TRBJ1-5; a possible D gene is TRBD1 (5 bases). Sequencing was performed on Tregs from blood. The CDR3 DNA follows: TGTGCCAGCCGTGGGGGGAGCAATCAGCCCCAGCATTTT. Protein product: CASRGGSNQPQHF.